Below are 23 T cell receptor beta chains sequenced from a single sample in a study of blood T cell repertoires in COVID-19. Profiling relied on immunoSEQ multiplex PCR, and the TCRdb table lists in-frame clones only, not all of them. This table has over 350,000 clones, roughly 90% appearing once. Sequenced: PBMCs or T cells enriched from blood (not recorded which). The receptors were gathered from a woman younger than 45 with acute COVID-19.

J is TRBJ2-7 and V is TRBV9, with TRBD2 matching over 11 bases. CDR1 is SGDLS, CDR2 YYNGEE, per germline. The V segment lost 7 bases and the J segment 4 bases; nucleotides outside the gene matches: 7. The CDR3 covers 14 residues. The CDR3 nucleotides read TGTGCCAGCTCTCTAGCGGGGGGAAATTACGAGCAGTACTTC. Translated: CASSLAGGNYEQYF.

The chain uses TRBV9 and TRBJ2-3; 11 nucleotides line up with TRBD1. CDR3 length: 15 amino acids. The germline V gene encodes CDR1 SGDLS and CDR2 YYNGEE. The V and J ends lost 2 bases and 5 bases, in that order; junction bases with no gene match: 4. As DNA, the CDR3 is TGTGCCAGCAGCGTCAGGACAGGGGGCCGAGATACGCAGTATTTT. Its protein is CASSVRTGGRDTQYF.

The rearrangement uses TRBV28 and TRBJ2-7; TRBD1 aligns across 8 bases. Per germline, CDR1 MDHEN and CDR2 SYDVKM. Unmatched junction bases numbered 9, after V lost 6 bases and J lost 2 bases. CDR3 length: 15 amino acids. Written as DNA, the CDR3 is TGTGCCAGCAGGGCGACAGGGGCTCATACCTACGAGCAGTACTTC. Translating gives CASRATGAHTYEQYF.

V is TRBV3-1 (or the pseudogene TRBV3-2) and J is TRBJ2-1; 13 nucleotides line up with TRBD2. The CDR3 length is 16 residues. CDR1 is LGHDT, CDR2 YNNKEL, per germline (reference sequence). V dropped 3 bases and J dropped 6; count of bases not matched to a gene: 5. CDR3 in DNA: TGTGCCAGCAGCCAGCCGGGACTAGCGGGGCCCAATGAGCAGTTCTTC. Amino acids: CASSQPGLAGPNEQFF.

The CDR3 is CASSLVPGLGTDTQYF. CDR3 DNA sequence: TGTGCCAGCAGCTTAGTCCCGGGACTCGGCACAGATACGCAGTATTTT. The gene calls are TRBV7-2 and TRBJ2-3; the D gene is possibly TRBD2 (6 bases). The V gene lost 1 base and the J gene lost 1 base, with 12 bases spanning the gap. Germline V gives CDR1 SGHTA, CDR2 FQGNSA. CDR3 length: 16 amino acids.

The chain employs TRBV12-5 and TRBJ1-1; D ambiguous. V dropped 0 bases and J dropped 0 bases, with 11 bases sitting between them. Germline CDR1 LGHNT, CDR2 FRNRAP. The CDR3 totals 16 residues. CDR3 protein: CASGLVYGALNTEAFF. The CDR3 DNA sequence: TGTGCTAGTGGTTTGGTATACGGAGCCCTGAACACTGAAGCTTTCTTT.

This clone appeared a single time. The V and J genes are TRBV12-3 or TRBV12-4 and TRBJ1-1, with no clear D. V was trimmed by 10 bases and J by 2 bases, leaving 14 bases between them. The CDR3 sequence is 13 residues long. Here the CDR3 reads CANLGESNTEAFF. CDR3 DNA: TGTGCCAACCTCGGGGAGTCAAACACTGAAGCTTTCTTT.

This chain links TRBV19 with TRBJ2-2; 7 bases fit TRBD1. The CDR3 length is 16 residues. Germline V lookup: CDR1 LNHDA, CDR2 SQIVND (reference sequence). Unmatched junction bases numbered 3, after V lost 2 bases and J lost 0 bases. The CDR3 DNA sequence: TGTGCCAGTAGTATATTAGGGACAGCGAACACCGGGGAGCTGTTTTTT. Translating it yields CASSILGTANTGELFF.

The chain is built from TRBV4-1 and TRBJ2-3; TRBD2 aligns across 8 bases. The germline CDR1 and CDR2 sequences are MGHRA and YSYEKL. V lost 0 bases and J lost 1; bases outside the gene matches: 9. This CDR3 region has 18 residues. Here the CDR3 DNA reads TGCGCCAGCAGCCAAGATCGGTTCGGAGCGGGGGGCACAGATACGCAGTATTTT. This encodes CASSQDRFGAGGTDTQYF.

J is TRBJ1-5 and V is TRBV7-9; D gene ambiguous. Germline CDR1 is SEHNR and CDR2 is FQNEAQ (reference sequence). This CDR3 contains 13 residues. V was clipped by 5 bases and J by 3 bases, with 8 bases between them. The CDR3 here is CASSPKNNQPQHF. As DNA, the CDR3 is TGTGCCAGCAGCCCAAAAAACAATCAGCCCCAGCATTTT.

V and J are TRBV4-1 and TRBJ1-5; D not resolved. Trimming pared 3 bases from V and 0 bases from J, leaving 12 bases between. Germline V lookup: CDR1 MGHRA, CDR2 YSYEKL. The CDR3 runs 16 residues. The CDR3 sequence is CASSQDTGSSNQPQHF. CDR3 DNA: TGCGCCAGCAGCCAGGATACGGGATCTAGCAATCAGCCCCAGCATTTT.

V usage is TRBV7-2 and J usage is TRBJ2-2, with a possible D match to TRBD1 (5 bases). Per the germline V gene, CDR1 is SGHTA and CDR2 is FQGNSA. CDR3 length equals 13 residues. V lost 4 bases, J lost 5 bases, and 8 bases lay in between. The CDR3 region has the DNA TGTGCCAGCAGCTGGCAGGGTACCGGGGAGCTGTTTTTT. It is translated as CASSWQGTGELFF. Using reference TRBV7-2 and TRBJ2-2 for the parts outside the CDR3, the full variable domain is GAGVSQSPSNKVTEKGKDVELRCDPISGHTALYWYRQSLGQGLEFLIYFQGNSAPDKSGLPSDRFSAERTGGSVSTLTIQRTQQEDSAVYLCASSWQGTGELFFGEGSRLTVL.

The chain employs TRBV19 and TRBJ1-1, with D perhaps TRBD1 (6 bases). V lost 9 bases and J lost 2, with 16 bases in between. The V gene's germline CDR1 is LNHDA and CDR2 SQIVND (reference sequence). This CDR3 contains 14 residues. The CDR3 nucleotides read TGTGCCAGCCACCTACGGGGGGCAAACACTGAAGCTTTCTTT. Translation: CASHLRGANTEAFF.

The chain has TRBV5-5 and TRBJ2-3, with 7 positions matching TRBD1. Germline loops: CDR1 SGHKS, CDR2 YYEKEE (reference sequence). The CDR3 has 16 residues. Trimming at V came to 0 bases and at J to 4 bases, leaving 8 bases not matched to a gene. CDR3 in DNA: TGTGCCAGCAGCTTGGGGGGAAGGGGGCTGGCAGATACGCAGTATTTT. Protein: CASSLGGRGLADTQYF. The full variable domain, its missing parts supplied by reference TRBV5-5 and TRBJ2-3, is DAGVTQSPTHLIKTRGQQVTLRCSPISGHKSVSWYQQVLGQGPQFIFQYYEKEERGRGNFPDRFSARQFPNYSSELNVNALLLGDSALYLCASSLGGRGLADTQYFGPGTRLTVL.

The V and J genes are TRBV5-8 and TRBJ2-7; D is perhaps TRBD2 (6 bases). This CDR3 is 14 amino acids long. The ends were cut back, 4 bases at V and 1 base at J, with 12 bases in the middle. CDR1 is SGHTS, CDR2 YDEGEE, per germline. CDR3 protein: CASSHRRGSYEQYF. CDR3 nucleotide sequence: TGTGCCAGCAGCCATAGGAGGGGTTCCTACGAGCAGTACTTC.

This CDR3 is CAWSETPTGDEQYF. The CDR3 DNA reads as TGTGCCTGGAGTGAAACCCCGACAGGGGACGAGCAGTACTTC. The chain couples TRBV30 to TRBJ2-7; 8 bases line up with TRBD1. The V gene's germline CDR1 is GTSNPN and CDR2 SVGIG (reference sequence). Trimming cost V 1 base and J 5 bases; bases outside gene matches: 7. This CDR3 comprises 14 residues.

The chain carries TRBV7-2 and TRBJ1-1; no reliable D call. The CDR3 extends over 13 amino acids. V was clipped by 3 bases and J by 4 bases, with 9 bases between them. CDR1 is SGHTA, CDR2 FQGNSA, per germline. The CDR3 bases are TGTGCCAGCAGCTTTAATTCGGGCACTGAAGCTTTCTTT. Encoded protein: CASSFNSGTEAFF.

This clone has just a few counts. V usage is TRBV6-6 and J usage is TRBJ1-5, with 9 bases aligning to TRBD1. The CDR3 runs 19 residues. V was clipped by 5 bases and J by 5 bases; unmatched bases: 19. Germline V CDR1 and CDR2: MNHNY, SVGAGI (reference sequence). The CDR3 region has the DNA TGTGCCAGCAGTCCTACCCGGGACAGGGTCAGGATGGGCCATCAGCCCCAGCATTTT. This translates into CASSPTRDRVRMGHQPQHF.

The chain is built from TRBV24-1 and TRBJ2-2; D may be TRBD1 (6 bases). Germline CDR1 reads KGHDR; CDR2 reads SFDVKD. Trimming pared 7 bases from V and 2 bases from J, leaving 13 bases between. The CDR3 covers 15 residues. The CDR3, as DNA: TGTGCCACCAGCCCAGGACAGATTAACACCGGGGAGCTGTTTTTT. Translated, it gives CATSPGQINTGELFF.

In this sample, this clone turned up a few times. The rearrangement links TRBV9 to TRBJ2-7; D unclear. Trimming removed 0 bases from V and 2 bases from J, with 12 bases in between. CDR3 length: 15 residues. CDR1 is SGDLS, CDR2 YYNGEE, per germline. In DNA, the CDR3 is TGTGCCAGCAGCGTAGACCCGGGTGGAACCTACGAGCAGTACTTC. Amino acid sequence: CASSVDPGGTYEQYF. The complete variable domain, with remaining parts taken from reference TRBV9 and TRBJ2-7, reads DSGVTQTPKHLITATGQRVTLRCSPRSGDLSVYWYQQSLDQGLQFLIQYYNGEERAKGNILERFSAQQFPDLHSELNLSSLELGDSALYFCASSVDPGGTYEQYFGPGTRLTVT.

This clone was seen just once. CDR3 amino acids: CASGLVQGENYGYTF. In DNA, the CDR3 is TGTGCTAGTGGTTTGGTACAGGGGGAGAACTATGGCTACACCTTC. The chain uses TRBV12-5 and TRBJ1-2; 8 nucleotides line up with TRBD1. The CDR3 extends over 15 amino acids. Germline CDR1 LGHNT, CDR2 FRNRAP. Trimming cost V 0 bases and J 2 bases; bases outside gene matches: 2.

V is TRBV24-1 and J is TRBJ2-3; 15 bases fit TRBD2. The CDR3 loop spans 18 amino acids. After removal of 4 bases from V and 4 bases from J, the junction contained 8 bases not matched to a gene. Germline CDR1 reads KGHDR; CDR2 reads SFDVKD. CDR3 sequence: CATSDRGLAGGHPDTQYF. CDR3 nucleotide sequence: TGTGCCACCAGTGACCGAGGACTAGCGGGGGGGCATCCAGATACGCAGTATTTT.

CDR3 sequence: CASSLGPGGGSTDTQYF. The CDR3 bases are TGTGCCAGCAGCTTAGGTCCCGGGGGGGGGAGCACAGATACGCAGTATTTT. The V and J genes are TRBV11-2 and TRBJ2-3, with 8 nucleotides matching TRBD2. The germline gives CDR1 SGHAT, CDR2 FQNNGV. CDR3 size: 17 residues. V dropped 1 base and J dropped 0; count of bases not matched to a gene: 6.